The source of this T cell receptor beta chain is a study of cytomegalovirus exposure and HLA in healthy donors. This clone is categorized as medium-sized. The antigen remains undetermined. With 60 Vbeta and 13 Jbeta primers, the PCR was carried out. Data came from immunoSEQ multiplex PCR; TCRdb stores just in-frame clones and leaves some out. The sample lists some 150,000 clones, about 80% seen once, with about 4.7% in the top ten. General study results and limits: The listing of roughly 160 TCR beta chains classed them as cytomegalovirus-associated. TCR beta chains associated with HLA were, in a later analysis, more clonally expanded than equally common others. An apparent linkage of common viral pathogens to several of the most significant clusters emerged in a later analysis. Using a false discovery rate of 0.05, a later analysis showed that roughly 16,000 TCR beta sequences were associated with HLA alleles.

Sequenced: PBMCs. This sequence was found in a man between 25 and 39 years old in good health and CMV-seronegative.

CDR3 protein: CATADRVAYEQYF. In DNA, the CDR3 is TGTGCCACCGCGGACAGGGTCGCCTACGAGCAGTACTTC. The V and J genes are TRBV27 and TRBJ2-7; the match to TRBD1 covers 8 bases. The V segment lost 10 bases and the J segment 2 bases; nucleotides outside the gene matches: 7. Germline CDR1 reads MNHEY; CDR2 reads SMNVEV (reference sequence). The CDR3 covers 13 residues.